This T cell receptor beta chain emerged from a study of T cells in Graves' hyperthyroidism and ophthalmopathy. Template material for amplifying TCR beta CDR3 regions consisted of RNA transcripts. HTBI primers were the set used in a first-round RT-PCR of the TCR CDR3. TCRdb reanalysed the multiplex PCR reads using MiXCR and keeps one entry per CDR3 protein. This table has roughly 510,000 distinct CDR3 sequences, less than 25% appearing once. This clonotype was observed a few times. This TCR was recovered from a man between 18 and 35 years old with Graves' hyperthyroidism. Input material: blood.

The CDR3 protein is CASSLYTRGTEAFF. CDR3 nucleotides: TGTGCCAGCAGTTTATACACTAGGGGCACTGAAGCTTTCTTT. The J gene is TRBJ1-1, the V gene TRBV28, with a tentative D call TRBD1 (5 bases). CDR1 is MDHEN and CDR2 is SYDVKM in the germline V gene. With 1 base removed from V and 4 bases from J, the gap between germline ends came to 10 bases. The CDR3 totals 14 residues.